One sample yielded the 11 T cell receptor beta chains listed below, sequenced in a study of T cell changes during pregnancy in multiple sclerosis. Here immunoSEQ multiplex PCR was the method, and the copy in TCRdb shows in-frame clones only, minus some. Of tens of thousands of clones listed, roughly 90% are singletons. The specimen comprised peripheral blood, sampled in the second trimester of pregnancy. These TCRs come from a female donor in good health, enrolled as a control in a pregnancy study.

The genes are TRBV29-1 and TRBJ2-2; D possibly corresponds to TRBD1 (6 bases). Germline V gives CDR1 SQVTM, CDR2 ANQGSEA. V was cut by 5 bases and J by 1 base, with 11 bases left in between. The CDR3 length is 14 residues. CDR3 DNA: TGCAGCGTTCGGACAGCCAGGAACACCGGGGAGCTGTTTTTT. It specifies CSVRTARNTGELFF.

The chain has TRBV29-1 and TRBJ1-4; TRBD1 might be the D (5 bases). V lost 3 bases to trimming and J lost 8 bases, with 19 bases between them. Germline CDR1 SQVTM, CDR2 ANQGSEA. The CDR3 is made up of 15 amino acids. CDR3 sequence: CSVDGEGKGREKLFF. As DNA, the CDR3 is TGCAGCGTTGACGGAGAAGGAAAGGGGAGGGAAAAACTGTTTTTT.

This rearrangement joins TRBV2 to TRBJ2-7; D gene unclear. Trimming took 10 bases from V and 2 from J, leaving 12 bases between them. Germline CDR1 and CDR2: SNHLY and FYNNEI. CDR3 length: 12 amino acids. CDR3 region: CATGLAPYEQYF. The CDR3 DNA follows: TGTGCCACTGGCCTGGCCCCCTACGAGCAGTACTTC.

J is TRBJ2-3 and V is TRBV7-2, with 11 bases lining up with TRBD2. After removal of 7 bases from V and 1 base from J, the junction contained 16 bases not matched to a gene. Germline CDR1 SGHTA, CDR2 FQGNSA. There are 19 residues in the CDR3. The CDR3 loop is CASILNWGLAGGGTDTQYF. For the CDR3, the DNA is TGTGCCAGCATCCTCAATTGGGGGCTAGCGGGAGGAGGCACAGATACGCAGTATTTT. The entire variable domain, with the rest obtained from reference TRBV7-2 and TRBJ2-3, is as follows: GAGVSQSPSNKVTEKGKDVELRCDPISGHTALYWYRQSLGQGLEFLIYFQGNSAPDKSGLPSDRFSAERTGGSVSTLTIQRTQQEDSAVYLCASILNWGLAGGGTDTQYFGPGTRLTVL.

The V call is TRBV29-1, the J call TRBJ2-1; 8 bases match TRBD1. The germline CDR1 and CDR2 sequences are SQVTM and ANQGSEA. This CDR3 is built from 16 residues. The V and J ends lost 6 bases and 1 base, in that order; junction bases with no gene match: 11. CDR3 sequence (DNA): TGCAGCGTCTTGGGGCGGACAGGGCCTTCCTACAATGAGCAGTTCTTC. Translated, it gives CSVLGRTGPSYNEQFF.

As DNA, the CDR3 is TGCGCCAGCAGCCAAGAAATACTGGGACAGGGGGCGCGTGGGGCCAACGTCCTGACTTTC. This gives the protein CASSQEILGQGARGANVLTF. The chain couples TRBV4-3 to TRBJ2-6, with 12 bases identical to TRBD1. Germline V gene sequence: CDR1 LGHNA, CDR2 YSLEER. With 0 bases clipped from V and 3 bases from J, the junction kept 9 bases outside the gene matches. CDR3 length: 20 amino acids.

CDR3 protein: CASSYTGTVGTEAFF. In DNA, the CDR3 is TGTGCCAGCAGTTACACCGGGACAGTGGGCACTGAAGCTTTCTTT. This chain uses TRBV6-5 with TRBJ1-1; 7 bases agree with TRBD1. Germline V lookup: CDR1 MNHEY, CDR2 SVGAGI. This CDR3 is built from 15 residues. The J segment lost 4 bases and the V segment lost 2 bases, leaving 7 bases of the junction unmatched.

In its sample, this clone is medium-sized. Here the CDR3 reads CASSFRRGGYTF. CDR3 nucleotides: TGTGCCAGCAGCTTCCGCAGGGGTGGCTACACCTTC. This sequence joins TRBV5-8 and TRBJ1-2; the D gene is possibly TRBD1 (6 bases). The CDR3 runs 12 residues. Looked up from germline, CDR1 is SGHTS and CDR2 is YDEGEE. Trimming took off 2 bases at V and 7 bases at J, with 9 bases between the two ends.

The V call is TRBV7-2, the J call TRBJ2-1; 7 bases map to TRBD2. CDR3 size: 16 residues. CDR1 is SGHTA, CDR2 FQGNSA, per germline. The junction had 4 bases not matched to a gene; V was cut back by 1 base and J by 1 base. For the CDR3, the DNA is TGTGCCAGCAGCTTAGGTCGCGGGAGTTCCTACAATGAGCAGTTCTTC. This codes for CASSLGRGSSYNEQFF. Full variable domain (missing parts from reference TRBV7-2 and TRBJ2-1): GAGVSQSPSNKVTEKGKDVELRCDPISGHTALYWYRQSLGQGLEFLIYFQGNSAPDKSGLPSDRFSAERTGGSVSTLTIQRTQQEDSAVYLCASSLGRGSSYNEQFFGPGTRLTVL.

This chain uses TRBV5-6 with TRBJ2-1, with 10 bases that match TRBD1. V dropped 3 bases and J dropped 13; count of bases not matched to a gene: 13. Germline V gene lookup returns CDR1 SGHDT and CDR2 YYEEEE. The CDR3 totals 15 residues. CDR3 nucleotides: TGTGCCAGCAGCTCCTCCGGGACAGGGGCGCCGGTCCAGTTCTTC. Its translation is CASSSSGTGAPVQFF.

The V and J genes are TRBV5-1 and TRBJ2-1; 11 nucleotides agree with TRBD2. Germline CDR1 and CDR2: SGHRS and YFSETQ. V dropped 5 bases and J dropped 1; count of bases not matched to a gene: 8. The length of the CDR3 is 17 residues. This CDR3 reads CASSLSGTSGSYNEQFF. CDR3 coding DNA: TGCGCCAGCAGTTTGTCCGGGACTAGCGGATCCTACAATGAGCAGTTCTTC.